A single sample is the source of the 27 T cell receptor beta chains below, sequenced in a study of preoperative IRX-2 immunotherapy in early breast cancer. Method: immunoSEQ multiplex PCR; TCRdb's copy keeps in-frame clones and lacks some. The sample includes over 20,000 clones, approximately 80% of them seen just once. Treatment noted: preoperative locoregional IRX-2 cytokine immunotherapy. The source material was lymph node tissue, sampled after IRX-2 immunotherapy. These TCRs come from a human donor with breast cancer.

In DNA, the CDR3 is TGTGCCAGTAACAGACCCGTCGGCACCGGGGAGCTGTTTTTT. It specifies CASNRPVGTGELFF. The chain uses TRBV19 and TRBJ2-2; D is unclear. Germline assignment: CDR1 LNHDA and CDR2 SQIVND (reference sequence). Between the trimmed V and J ends, which lost 7 bases and 4 bases, there was a span of 13 bases. The CDR3 is made up of 14 amino acids.

This rearrangement joins TRBV15 to TRBJ1-1, with 8 bases identical to TRBD1. The junction had 15 bases not matched to a gene; V was cut back by 5 bases and J by 7 bases. Germline V gene sequence: CDR1 LNHNV, CDR2 YYDKDF (reference sequence). CDR3 length equals 16 residues. CDR3 amino acids: CATSPRRGQGANEAFF. DNA of the CDR3: TGTGCCACCAGCCCCCGAAGAGGGCAGGGGGCGAATGAAGCTTTCTTT. The full variable domain, its missing parts supplied by reference TRBV15 and TRBJ1-1, is DAMVIQNPRYQVTQFGKPVTLSCSQTLNHNVMYWYQQKSSQAPKLLFHYYDKDFNNEADTPDNFQSRRPNTSFCFLDIRSPGLGDTAMYLCATSPRRGQGANEAFFGQGTRLTVV.

Of note for this clone: The junction differs from germline at one of its ends, possibly a read error. V gene TRBV6-8 combines with J gene TRBJ2-3; D may be TRBD2 (6 bases). The germline V gene has CDR1 MNHGY and CDR2 SAAAGT. CDR3 length: 13 amino acids. In DNA, the CDR3 is TGTGCCATCAGTGGCGGGGTCTTAGATACGCAGTATTTT. Protein product: CAISGGVLDTQYF.

V is TRBV5-1 and J is TRBJ1-2, with D perhaps TRBD1 (6 bases). The CDR3 totals 15 residues. Germline V CDR1 and CDR2: SGHRS, YFSETQ. V lost 4 bases to trimming and J lost 5 bases, with 18 bases between them. The CDR3 DNA reads TGCGCCAGCAGCCTCTCCGGACAGATCGGGTATGGCTACACCTTC. Protein product: CASSLSGQIGYGYTF.

V is TRBV18 and J is TRBJ1-1, with D maybe TRBD1 (6 bases). The CDR3 contains 14 residues. With 2 bases removed from V and 5 bases from J, the gap between germline ends came to 12 bases. Germline V gene data show CDR1 as KGHSH and CDR2 as LQKENI. The CDR3 protein is CASSPRGGGTEAFF. DNA for the CDR3: TGTGCCAGCTCACCAAGAGGGGGGGGAACTGAAGCTTTCTTT.

This clone occurred once. The rearrangement links TRBV10-2 to TRBJ1-6; D call uncertain. Germline-derived CDR1 and CDR2 are WSHSY and SAAADI. Trimming cost V 0 bases and J 10 bases, with 13 bases left between them. CDR3 length: 15 amino acids. The CDR3 loop reads CASSESLTSDSPLHF. In nucleotides, the CDR3 is TGCGCCAGCAGTGAGTCCCTTACCTCCGACTCACCCCTCCACTTT.

This clone showed up just a few times. The chain is built from TRBV15 and TRBJ1-4; unclear D gene. With 3 bases removed from V and 8 bases from J, the gap between germline ends came to 19 bases. The germline V gene has CDR1 LNHNV and CDR2 YYDKDF (reference sequence). This CDR3 has 16 residues. CDR3 region: CATSRGTLAREEKLFF. CDR3 sequence (DNA): TGTGCCACCAGCAGGGGAACGCTAGCGCGGGAGGAAAAACTGTTTTTT.

This chain joins TRBV11-3 and TRBJ1-6; 7 nucleotides agree with TRBD1. CDR1 SGHNT and CDR2 YENEEA come from the germline V gene. The ends lost 5 bases at V and 11 bases at J; junction bases unmatched: 9. The CDR3 is 14 residues long. The CDR3 DNA sequence: TGTGCCAGCAGCCAATTACAGGGGAGCACACCCCTCCACTTT. Protein: CASSQLQGSTPLHF.

The rearrangement joins TRBV18 to TRBJ1-5; D is perhaps TRBD1 (6 bases). V was cut by 5 bases and J by 6 bases, with 20 bases left in between. The CDR3 spans 16 residues. CDR1 KGHSH and CDR2 LQKENI come from the germline V gene. The CDR3 sequence: CASSSDQGTQLQPQHF. The DNA of the CDR3 is TGTGCCAGCTCATCCGACCAGGGGACTCAGCTTCAGCCCCAGCATTTT. Filled out from reference TRBV18 and TRBJ1-5, the complete variable domain reads NAGVMQNPRHLVRRRGQEARLRCSPMKGHSHVYWYRQLPEEGLKFMVYLQKENIIDESGMPKERFSAEFPKEGPSILRIQQVVRGDSAAYFCASSSDQGTQLQPQHFGDGTRLSIL.

CDR3 nucleotide sequence: TGTGCCAGCAGTGCCTCGGGACAGGGTTTAGTCGGCTACACCTTC. It specifies CASSASGQGLVGYTF. V is TRBV25-1 and J is TRBJ1-2; 9 bases are a match to TRBD1. The CDR3 length is 15 residues. Trimming removed 4 bases from V and 8 bases from J; junction bases left unmatched: 11. Germline V gives CDR1 MGHDK, CDR2 SYGVNS.

The V gene is TRBV15, the J gene TRBJ2-7; 9 nucleotides align to TRBD1. Germline V CDR1 and CDR2: LNHNV, YYDKDF (reference sequence). V lost 0 bases, J lost 4 bases, and 13 bases stayed unmatched. The CDR3 is 18 residues long. The CDR3: CATSRDQSGTGMTYEQYF. CDR3 bases: TGTGCCACCAGCAGAGATCAATCGGGGACAGGGATGACATACGAGCAGTACTTC. The entire variable domain, with the rest obtained from reference TRBV15 and TRBJ2-7, is as follows: DAMVIQNPRYQVTQFGKPVTLSCSQTLNHNVMYWYQQKSSQAPKLLFHYYDKDFNNEADTPDNFQSRRPNTSFCFLDIRSPGLGDTAMYLCATSRDQSGTGMTYEQYFGPGTRLTVT.

There are a few counts of this clone. The chain is built from TRBV15 and TRBJ2-2, with 7 bases that match TRBD1. Germline CDR1 LNHNV, CDR2 YYDKDF (reference sequence). The CDR3 runs to 15 residues. Germline trimming cut 5 bases from V and 5 bases from J; bases unmatched to any gene: 8. CDR3 nucleotide sequence: TGTGCCACCAGCCCCCGACAGGGACCGACCGGGGAGCTGTTTTTT. The encoded protein is CATSPRQGPTGELFF.

The chain carries TRBV11-3 and TRBJ1-1, with 7 bases lining up with TRBD1. The CDR3 totals 16 residues. Looked up from germline, CDR1 is SGHNT and CDR2 is YENEEA. J was trimmed by 3 bases and V by 6 bases; bases with no gene match: 13. The CDR3 spells CASRGTVPPLDTEAFF. The CDR3 bases are TGTGCCAGCAGGGGGACAGTGCCCCCCCTCGACACTGAAGCTTTCTTT.

This rearrangement joins TRBV11-3 to TRBJ2-5; D tentatively reads TRBD1 or TRBD2 (5 bases each). Trimming pared 4 bases from V and 5 bases from J, leaving 14 bases between. The CDR3 is 14 amino acids. From germline, CDR1 is SGHNT and CDR2 YENEEA. CDR3: CASSWTEGRETQYF. In DNA, the CDR3 is TGTGCCAGCAGCTGGACCGAGGGGCGGGAGACCCAGTACTTC.

The genes are TRBV6-8 and TRBJ1-1; 7 bases align to TRBD1. Germline CDR1 is MNHGY and CDR2 is SAAAGT. The junction had 10 bases not matched to a gene; V was cut back by 7 bases and J by 2 bases. This CDR3 has 15 residues. The CDR3 sequence is CASNPGAGGNTEAFF. CDR3 nucleotide sequence: TGTGCCAGCAATCCAGGAGCAGGGGGTAACACTGAAGCTTTCTTT.

Comment on this clone: This is likely a read error, given that the CDR3 carries no conserved phenylalanine or tryptophan at its end. The DNA is left out, because the CDR3 cannot be placed on it with certainty; the CDR3 is given as TCRdb lists it. V usage is TRBV19 and J usage is TRBJ2-7; no check of the table's D call, TRBD1, against the DNA was made. CDR1 LNHDA and CDR2 SQIVND come from the germline V gene (reference sequence). The CDR3 comprises 11 residues, both ends counted. CDR3 region: CASRSRDSPSQ.

The rearrangement uses TRBV11-3 and TRBJ2-5, with 7 bases fitting TRBD2. Trimming removed 5 bases from V and 2 bases from J; junction bases left unmatched: 5. The CDR3 has 14 residues. CDR1 SGHNT and CDR2 YENEEA come from the germline V gene. The CDR3 reads CASSQIAGQETQYF. The CDR3 bases are TGTGCCAGCAGCCAAATAGCGGGTCAAGAGACCCAGTACTTC. The whole variable domain, filled in from reference TRBV11-3 and TRBJ2-5, reads EAGVVQSPRYKIIEKKQPVAFWCNPISGHNTLYWYLQNLGQGPELLIRYENEEAVDDSQLPKDRFSAERLKGVDSTLKIQPAELGDSAVYLCASSQIAGQETQYFGPGTRLLVL.

This clone was counted between two and nine times. The chain uses TRBV18 and TRBJ2-7; tentative D call: TRBD1 (6 bases). The germline CDR1 and CDR2 sequences are KGHSH and LQKENI. The CDR3 is 13 residues long. V lost 3 bases and J lost 7, with 13 bases in between. The DNA for the CDR3 is TGTGCCAGCTCACCTGTACAGGGTGGTGAGCAGTACGTC. It codes for CASSPVQGGEQYV.

This chain connects TRBV30 to TRBJ2-6; the D is unclear. V was cut by 0 bases and J by 0 bases, with 3 bases left in between. Germline-derived CDR1 and CDR2 are GTSNPN and SVGIG (reference sequence). The CDR3 length is 14 residues. This CDR3 reads CAWSVTSGANVLTF. In nucleotides, the CDR3 is TGTGCCTGGAGTGTGACCTCTGGGGCCAACGTCCTGACTTTC.

This clone appeared a few times. This chain links TRBV14 with TRBJ2-2; 7 bases agree with TRBD2. V was pared by 3 bases and J by 4 bases, with 8 bases of the junction left unmatched. The CDR3 spans 16 residues. Looked up from germline, CDR1 is SGHDN and CDR2 is FVKESK. CDR3 protein: CASSQAAGTTTGELFF. The CDR3 DNA reads as TGTGCCAGCAGCCAGGCTGCCGGGACTACCACCGGGGAGCTGTTTTTT.

The genes are TRBV28 and TRBJ2-5; 9 bases are a match to TRBD1. V shed 3 bases and J 3 bases; nucleotides not matched to a gene: 5. Germline lookup yields CDR1 MDHEN and CDR2 SYDVKM. CDR3 length: 15 amino acids. In DNA, the CDR3 is TGTGCCAGCAGTTTCGCTAGGACAGGGGAAGAGACCCAGTACTTC. This sequence encodes CASSFARTGEETQYF. The variable domain in full, completed from reference TRBV28 and TRBJ2-5, reads DVKVTQSSRYLVKRTGEKVFLECVQDMDHENMFWYRQDPGLGLRLIYFSYDVKMKEKGDIPEGYSVSREKKERFSLILESASTNQTSMYLCASSFARTGEETQYFGPGTRLLVL.

V gene TRBV28 combines with J gene TRBJ1-2; no firm D call. This CDR3 region has 13 residues. CDR1 is MDHEN and CDR2 is SYDVKM in the germline V gene. V lost 3 bases and J 2 bases, leaving 7 bases between the germline ends. The CDR3 nucleotides read TGTGCCAGCAGTTTCCAACAAAACTATGGCTACACCTTC. This gives the protein CASSFQQNYGYTF.

This clone occurred a few times. The chain uses TRBV6-8 and TRBJ1-1, with 7 nucleotides matching TRBD1. CDR1 and CDR2 from the germline V gene are MNHGY and SAAAGT. Trimming cost V 5 bases and J 5 bases; bases outside gene matches: 11. The CDR3 loop spans 15 amino acids. CDR3 sequence reads: CASSRTSTGLTEAFF. CDR3 DNA: TGTGCCAGCAGTCGGACCTCGACAGGGTTGACTGAAGCTTTCTTT.

This chain uses TRBV11-3 with TRBJ1-4; tentatively, D is TRBD1 (6 bases). Trimming took 2 bases from V and 8 from J, leaving 15 bases between them. Germline V gene lookup returns CDR1 SGHNT and CDR2 YENEEA. The CDR3 totals 15 residues. CDR3 sequence (DNA): TGTGCCAGCAGCTTACTGGGGGCTTGGGGAGAAAAACTGTTTTTT. Its translation: CASSLLGAWGEKLFF.

The chain carries TRBV15 and TRBJ2-1, with 8 bases aligning to TRBD2. Germline CDR1 reads LNHNV; CDR2 reads YYDKDF (reference sequence). V dropped 10 bases and J dropped 8; count of bases not matched to a gene: 19. The CDR3 has 16 residues. CDR3 nucleotide sequence: TGTGCCAGCAGTCTAGGGGGGACTAGTTGGACGGATGAGCAGTTCTTC. Amino acids: CASSLGGTSWTDEQFF.

This clone was recorded a few times. The chain uses TRBV30 and TRBJ2-7; 7 bases match TRBD2. With V trimmed by 3 bases and J by 0 bases, 5 bases remained unmatched. This CDR3 comprises 14 residues. Germline V gives CDR1 GTSNPN, CDR2 SVGIG (reference sequence). The CDR3 protein is CAWSYSGFSYEQYF. The CDR3 nucleotides are TGTGCCTGGAGCTATAGCGGGTTCTCCTACGAGCAGTACTTC.

The chain is built from TRBV7-5 and TRBJ1-6. TRBV7-5 is recorded as a pseudogene. This CDR3 comprises 14 residues. The CDR3 nucleotides read TGTGCCAGCAGCTTATCAAGCGGTAATTCACCCCTCCACTTT. Translation: CASSLSSGNSPLHF.